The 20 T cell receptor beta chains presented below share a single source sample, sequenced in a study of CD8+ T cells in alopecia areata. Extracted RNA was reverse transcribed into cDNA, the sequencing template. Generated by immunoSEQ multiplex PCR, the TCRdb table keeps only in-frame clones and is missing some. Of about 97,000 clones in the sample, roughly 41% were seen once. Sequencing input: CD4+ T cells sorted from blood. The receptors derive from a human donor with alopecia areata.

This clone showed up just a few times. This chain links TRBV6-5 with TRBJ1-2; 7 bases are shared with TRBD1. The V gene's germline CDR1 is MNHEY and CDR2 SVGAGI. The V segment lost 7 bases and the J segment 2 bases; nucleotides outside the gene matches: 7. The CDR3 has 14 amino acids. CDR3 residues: CASTDDRENYGYTF. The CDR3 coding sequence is TGTGCCAGCACCGACGACAGGGAGAACTATGGCTACACCTTC.

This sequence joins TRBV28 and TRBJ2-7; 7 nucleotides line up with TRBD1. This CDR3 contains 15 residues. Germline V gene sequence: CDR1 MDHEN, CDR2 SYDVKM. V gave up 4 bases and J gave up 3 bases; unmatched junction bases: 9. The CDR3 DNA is TGTGCCAGCAGTTACAAACAGGGGAGAGTCTACGAGCAGTACTTC. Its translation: CASSYKQGRVYEQYF. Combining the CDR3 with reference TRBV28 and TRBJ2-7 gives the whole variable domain DVKVTQSSRYLVKRTGEKVFLECVQDMDHENMFWYRQDPGLGLRLIYFSYDVKMKEKGDIPEGYSVSREKKERFSLILESASTNQTSMYLCASSYKQGRVYEQYFGPGTRLTVT.

CDR3 sequence: CASSEGTSGGIALGYEQYF. CDR3 coding DNA: TGTGCCAGCAGTGAAGGAACTAGCGGGGGCATCGCTCTCGGCTACGAGCAGTACTTC. The chain joins TRBV2 to TRBJ2-7; TRBD2 matches 11 bases. The J segment lost 3 bases and the V segment lost 1 base, leaving 14 bases of the junction unmatched. From germline, CDR1 is SNHLY and CDR2 FYNNEI. The CDR3 has 19 amino acids.

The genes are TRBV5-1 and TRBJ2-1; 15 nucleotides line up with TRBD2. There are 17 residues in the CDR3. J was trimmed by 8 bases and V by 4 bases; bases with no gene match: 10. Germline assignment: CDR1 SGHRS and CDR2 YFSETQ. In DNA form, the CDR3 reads TGCGCCAGCAGCAAGGGACTAGCGGGAGGTACGCAACATGAGCAGTTCTTC. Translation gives CASSKGLAGGTQHEQFF.

CDR3 in DNA: TGTGCCAGCAGTTTATGGGGGCCTTCTTCGAGCTACACCTTC. The encoded protein is CASSLWGPSSSYTF. The chain couples TRBV27 to TRBJ1-2; a weak D match, TRBD1 (6 bases). Looked up from germline, CDR1 is MNHEY and CDR2 is SMNVEV (reference sequence). This CDR3 comprises 14 residues. Trimming left V 1 base short and J 9 bases short, with 15 bases between.

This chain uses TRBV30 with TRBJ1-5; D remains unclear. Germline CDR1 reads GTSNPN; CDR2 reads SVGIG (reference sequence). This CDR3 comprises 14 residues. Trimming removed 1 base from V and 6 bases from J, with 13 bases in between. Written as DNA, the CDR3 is TGTGCCTGGAGTGAGTGGAGGGTACGTCAGCCCCAGCATTTT. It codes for CAWSEWRVRQPQHF.

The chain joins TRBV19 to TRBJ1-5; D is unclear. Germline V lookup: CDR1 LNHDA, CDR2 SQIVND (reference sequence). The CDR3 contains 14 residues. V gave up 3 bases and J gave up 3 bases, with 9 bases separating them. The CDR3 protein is CASSIAGNNQPQHF. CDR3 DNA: TGTGCCAGTAGTATCGCGGGAAACAATCAGCCCCAGCATTTT.

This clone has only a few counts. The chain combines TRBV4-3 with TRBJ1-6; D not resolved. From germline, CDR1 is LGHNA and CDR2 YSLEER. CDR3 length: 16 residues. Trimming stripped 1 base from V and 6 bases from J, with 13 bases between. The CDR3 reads CASSQASRIANSPLHF. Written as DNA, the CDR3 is TGCGCCAGCAGCCAAGCTAGTCGGATCGCTAATTCACCCCTCCACTTT.

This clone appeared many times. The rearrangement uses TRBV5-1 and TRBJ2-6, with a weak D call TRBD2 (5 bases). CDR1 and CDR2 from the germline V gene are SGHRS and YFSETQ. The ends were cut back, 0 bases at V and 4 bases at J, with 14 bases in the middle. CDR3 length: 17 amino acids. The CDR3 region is CASSLAGPSGGANVLTF. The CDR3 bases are TGCGCCAGCAGCTTGGCGGGTCCCTCGGGAGGGGCCAACGTCCTGACTTTC.

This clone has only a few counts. CDR3: CASRYLVGRGRGYTEAFF. The CDR3 DNA sequence: TGTGCCAGCAGGTATCTCGTGGGGAGGGGGCGAGGGTACACTGAAGCTTTCTTT. The rearrangement links TRBV28 to TRBJ1-1, with 7 positions matching TRBD1. J lost 3 bases, V lost 6 bases, and 19 bases had no gene match. CDR1 is MDHEN, CDR2 SYDVKM, per germline. The CDR3 runs to 18 residues.

CDR3 coding DNA: TGCGCCAGCAGCTGGGGGCCGGGACAGGGGAGGACTAATGAAAAACTGTTTTTT. Its protein is CASSWGPGQGRTNEKLFF. V gene TRBV5-1 combines with J gene TRBJ1-4; the match to TRBD1 covers 10 bases. Germline V gene lookup returns CDR1 SGHRS and CDR2 YFSETQ. V shed 3 bases, J shed 2 bases, and the junction held 10 bases outside the gene matches. The CDR3 sequence is 18 residues long.

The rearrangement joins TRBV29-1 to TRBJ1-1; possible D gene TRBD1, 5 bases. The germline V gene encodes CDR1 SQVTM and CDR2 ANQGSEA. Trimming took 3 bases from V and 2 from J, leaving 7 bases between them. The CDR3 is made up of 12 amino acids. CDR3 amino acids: CSVDRENTEAFF. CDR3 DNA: TGCAGCGTTGACAGGGAAAACACTGAAGCTTTCTTT.

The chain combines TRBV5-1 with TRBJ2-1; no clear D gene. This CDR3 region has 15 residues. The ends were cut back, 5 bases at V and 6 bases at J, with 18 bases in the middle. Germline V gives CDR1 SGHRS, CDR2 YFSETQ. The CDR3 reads CASRTSVTMGNEQFF. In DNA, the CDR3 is TGCGCCAGCAGGACATCGGTCACCATGGGCAATGAGCAGTTCTTC.

The CDR3 is CASSLAGGGAYNEQFF. The CDR3 DNA follows: TGTGCCAGCAGCTTGGCAGGCGGGGGGGCCTACAATGAGCAGTTCTTC. V and J are TRBV5-6 and TRBJ2-1; 9 bases match TRBD2. Germline lookup yields CDR1 SGHDT and CDR2 YYEEEE. This CDR3 spans 16 amino acids. V was pared by 0 bases and J by 2 bases, with 3 bases of the junction left unmatched.

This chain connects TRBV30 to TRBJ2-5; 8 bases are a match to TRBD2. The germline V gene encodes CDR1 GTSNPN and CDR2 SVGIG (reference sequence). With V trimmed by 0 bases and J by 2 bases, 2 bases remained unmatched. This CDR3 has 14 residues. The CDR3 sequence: CAWSVSGGQETQYF. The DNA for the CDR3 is TGTGCCTGGAGTGTCTCGGGGGGGCAAGAGACCCAGTACTTC.

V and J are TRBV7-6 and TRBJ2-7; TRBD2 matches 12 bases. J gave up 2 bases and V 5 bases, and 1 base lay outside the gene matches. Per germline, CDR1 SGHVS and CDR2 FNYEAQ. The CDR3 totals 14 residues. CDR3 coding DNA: TGTGCCAGCAGCCGGACTAGCGGGACCTACGAGCAGTACTTC. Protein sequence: CASSRTSGTYEQYF.

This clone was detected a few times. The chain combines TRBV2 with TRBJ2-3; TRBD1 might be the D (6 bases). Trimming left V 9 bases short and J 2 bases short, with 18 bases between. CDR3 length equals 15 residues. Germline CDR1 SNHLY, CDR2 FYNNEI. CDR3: CASTNQGLNTDTQYF. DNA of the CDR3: TGTGCCAGTACTAATCAGGGGTTGAACACAGATACGCAGTATTTT.

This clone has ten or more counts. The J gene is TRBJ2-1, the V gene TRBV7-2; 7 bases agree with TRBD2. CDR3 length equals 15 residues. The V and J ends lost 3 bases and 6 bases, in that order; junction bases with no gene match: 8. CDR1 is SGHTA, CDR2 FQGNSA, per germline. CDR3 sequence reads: CASSFLAGVSNEQFF. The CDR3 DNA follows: TGTGCCAGCAGCTTTCTCGCGGGAGTGAGCAATGAGCAGTTCTTC.

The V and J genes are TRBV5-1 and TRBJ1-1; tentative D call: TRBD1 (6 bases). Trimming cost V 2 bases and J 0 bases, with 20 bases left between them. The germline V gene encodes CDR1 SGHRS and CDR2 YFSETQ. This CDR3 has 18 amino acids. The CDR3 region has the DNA TGCGCCAGCAGCTTCGAAACAGGGTTTCGTGGGATGAACACTGAAGCTTTCTTT. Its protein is CASSFETGFRGMNTEAFF.

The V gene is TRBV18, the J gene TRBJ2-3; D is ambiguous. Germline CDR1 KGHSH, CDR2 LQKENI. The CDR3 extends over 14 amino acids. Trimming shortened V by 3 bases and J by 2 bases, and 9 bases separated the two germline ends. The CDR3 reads CASSPGQYTDTQYF. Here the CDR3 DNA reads TGTGCCAGCTCACCTGGGCAGTACACAGATACGCAGTATTTT.